Following are 21 T cell receptor beta chains from one sample sequenced in a study of blood T cell repertoires in COVID-19. Here immunoSEQ multiplex PCR was the method, and the copy in TCRdb shows in-frame clones only, minus some. The sample lists about 130,000 clones, approximately 85% occurring once. The sample consisted of peripheral blood. Receptors were obtained from a human donor in a cohort sampled during active COVID-19.

A single count supports this clone. CDR3 sequence: CASHKGLAGKKPQETQYF. CDR3 nucleotides: TGTGCCAGCCATAAGGGACTAGCGGGGAAGAAGCCCCAAGAGACCCAGTACTTC. The rearrangement joins TRBV7-9 to TRBJ2-5; 13 bases map to TRBD2. This CDR3 region has 18 residues. The V and J ends lost 8 bases and 1 base, in that order; junction bases with no gene match: 13. In germline, CDR1 is SEHNR, CDR2 FQNEAQ (reference sequence).

The CDR3, as DNA: TGTGCCAGCAGCGAGGGAACTACCTCTGGAAACACCATATATTTT. Protein: CASSEGTTSGNTIYF. The chain uses TRBV6-5 and TRBJ1-3; D gene unclear. CDR1 MNHEY and CDR2 SVGAGI come from the germline V gene. The CDR3 consists of 15 residues. The germline V and J ends were trimmed by 6 bases and 0 bases, with 12 bases remaining between them.

The chain combines TRBV4-3 with TRBJ2-5; TRBD1 matches 9 bases. J lost 6 bases, V lost 2 bases, and 7 bases had no gene match. This CDR3 has 15 amino acids. Germline assignment: CDR1 LGHNA and CDR2 YSLEER. CDR3 amino acids: CASSQQQGAVKTQYF. CDR3 nucleotide sequence: TGCGCCAGCAGCCAACAACAGGGGGCGGTAAAGACCCAGTACTTC.

This clone was observed a handful of times. J is TRBJ1-5 and V is TRBV6-5, with D maybe TRBD1 (6 bases). Per the germline V gene, CDR1 is MNHEY and CDR2 is SVGAGI. Trimming stripped 6 bases from V and 7 bases from J, with 10 bases between. This CDR3 is 12 amino acids long. The CDR3, as DNA: TGTGCCAGCAGATCAGGGGACCAGCCCCAGCATTTT. As protein: CASRSGDQPQHF.

The chain combines TRBV29-1 with TRBJ1-2, with TRBD1 identical over 7 bases. This CDR3 region has 11 residues. From germline, CDR1 is SQVTM and CDR2 ANQGSEA. J lost 7 bases, V lost 2 bases, and 1 base had no gene match. The CDR3 loop reads CSVETGAGYTF. As DNA, the CDR3 is TGCAGCGTTGAAACAGGGGCTGGCTACACCTTC.

The CDR3 DNA reads as TGTGCCAGCTCACCCTCTAGCTGGGATACGCAGTATTTT. The encoded protein is CASSPSSWDTQYF. This rearrangement joins TRBV18 to TRBJ2-3; maybe TRBD2 (5 bases). V lost 3 bases and J lost 6, with 10 bases in between. Germline V gene sequence: CDR1 KGHSH, CDR2 LQKENI. The CDR3 totals 13 residues.

The chain combines TRBV5-1 with TRBJ2-5; 8 nucleotides align to TRBD1. V gave up 7 bases and J gave up 5 bases; unmatched junction bases: 10. CDR1 and CDR2 (germline): SGHRS, YFSETQ. This CDR3 region has 14 residues. The CDR3 DNA reads TGCGCCAGCGCGCTTCAGGGGGCGATGGAGACCCAGTACTTC. This gives the protein CASALQGAMETQYF.

This chain uses TRBV6-4 with TRBJ2-3; a possible D gene is TRBD1 (5 bases). V was trimmed by 5 bases and J by 2 bases, leaving 8 bases between them. The CDR3 spans 13 residues. CDR1 and CDR2 from the germline V gene are MRHNA and SNTAGT. The CDR3 region is CASSQGPTDTQYF. As DNA, the CDR3 is TGTGCCAGCAGTCAGGGCCCCACAGATACGCAGTATTTT.

The chain uses TRBV4-3 and TRBJ2-3; the match to TRBD2 covers 10 bases. Germline V gives CDR1 LGHNA, CDR2 YSLEER. The trim removed 1 base at V and 0 bases at J, leaving 4 bases unmatched. The CDR3 length is 17 residues. This chain's CDR3 is CASSQGTSGSSTDTQYF. The CDR3 coding sequence is TGCGCCAGCAGCCAAGGGACTAGCGGCTCTAGCACAGATACGCAGTATTTT.

The V gene is TRBV5-5, the J gene TRBJ2-1, with 13 bases fitting TRBD2. CDR3 length equals 16 residues. CDR1 is SGHKS and CDR2 is YYEKEE in the germline V gene (reference sequence). V trimming: 0 bases; J trimming: 7 bases; junction bases outside the gene matches: 4. The CDR3 coding sequence is TGTGCCAGCAGCTTGGGACTAGCGGGAGGAGGGAATGAGCAGTTCTTC. Its translation is CASSLGLAGGGNEQFF.

The chain is built from TRBV12-3 or TRBV12-4 and TRBJ1-2, with D unclear. The CDR3 is 12 amino acids. Trimming left V 6 bases short and J 0 bases short, with 5 bases between. In DNA, the CDR3 is TGTGCCAGCAGCCCAGCTAACTATGGCTACACCTTC. Translating it yields CASSPANYGYTF.

The chain recombines TRBV10-3 with TRBJ1-5; 7 bases agree with TRBD1. Germline V gene sequence: CDR1 ENHRY, CDR2 SYGVKD. The V segment lost 5 bases and the J segment 5 bases; nucleotides outside the gene matches: 9. The CDR3 has 15 residues. CDR3 bases: TGTGCCATCAGTTTAGGGGGCGGACCCCATCAGCCCCAGCATTTT. This encodes CAISLGGGPHQPQHF.

The CDR3 protein is CASSVAIGGAYEQYF. As DNA, the CDR3 is TGTGCCAGCAGCGTAGCGATTGGGGGGGCCTACGAGCAGTACTTC. The V and J genes are TRBV9 and TRBJ2-7; 7 nucleotides agree with TRBD2. This CDR3 region has 15 residues. Germline V gene sequence: CDR1 SGDLS, CDR2 YYNGEE. The V gene end was trimmed by 0 bases and the J gene end by 2 bases; junction bases not matched to a gene: 5.

The chain joins TRBV18 to TRBJ2-7, with D hard to call. This CDR3 has 13 amino acids. V lost 3 bases and J 2 bases, leaving 8 bases between the germline ends. Germline V lookup: CDR1 KGHSH, CDR2 LQKENI. CDR3 coding DNA: TGTGCCAGCTCACCTAGATCAACCTACGAGCAGTACGTC. It codes for CASSPRSTYEQYV.

The J gene is TRBJ1-1, the V gene TRBV12-3 or TRBV12-4, with D perhaps TRBD1 (5 bases). The germline V and J ends were trimmed by 5 bases and 8 bases, with 15 bases remaining between them. The CDR3 is made up of 13 amino acids. The CDR3 nucleotides are TGTGCCAGCAGTGCGGGACCAGTGGGGGAAGCTTTCTTT. Translated: CASSAGPVGEAFF.

This clone has a single count. The J gene is TRBJ2-7, the V gene TRBV7-9; D is unclear. Looked up from germline, CDR1 is SEHNR and CDR2 is FQNEAQ (reference sequence). The CDR3 is 13 amino acids. Trimming removed 5 bases at V and 2 bases at J, with 10 bases between. CDR3 sequence reads: CASSRGMTYEQYV. Here the CDR3 DNA reads TGTGCCAGCAGCCGAGGAATGACCTACGAGCAGTACGTC.

The chain couples TRBV6-4 to TRBJ2-1, with 9 nucleotides matching TRBD2. The CDR3 totals 16 residues. CDR1 is MRHNA, CDR2 SNTAGT, per germline. With V trimmed by 4 bases and J by 9 bases, 13 bases remained unmatched. This chain's CDR3 is CASSVVGGGALGEQFF. The CDR3 coding sequence is TGTGCCAGCAGTGTTGTCGGCGGGGGGGCCTTGGGTGAGCAGTTCTTC.

This clone was seen only once. The chain links TRBV7-2 to TRBJ2-7; no reliable D call. Germline lookup yields CDR1 SGHTA and CDR2 FQGNSA. The CDR3 runs 11 residues. Trimming cost V 6 bases and J 0 bases, with 3 bases left between them. The CDR3 nucleotides read TGTGCCAGCAGTCTCTCCTACGAGCAGTACTTC. The encoded protein is CASSLSYEQYF.

The table lists this clone with a few counts. This chain uses TRBV2 with TRBJ2-3, with D perhaps matching TRBD1 (5 bases). CDR3 size: 13 residues. Trimming cost V 9 bases and J 4 bases, with 14 bases left between them. CDR1 SNHLY and CDR2 FYNNEI come from the germline V gene. For the CDR3, the DNA is TGTGCCAGTTTCAGGGATGGCTCAGATACGCAGTATTTT. It specifies CASFRDGSDTQYF.

The chain links TRBV4-3 to TRBJ1-2; TRBD1 might be the D (6 bases). CDR3 length: 14 residues. Germline CDR1 LGHNA, CDR2 YSLEER. The germline V and J ends were trimmed by 0 bases and 7 bases, with 12 bases remaining between them. The DNA for the CDR3 is TGCGCCAGCAGCCAAGAAACAGGGCTAGGTGGCTACACCTTC. This sequence encodes CASSQETGLGGYTF.

This clone was counted only a few times. The J gene is TRBJ1-1, the V gene TRBV2, with TRBD1 identical over 9 bases. This CDR3 is built from 15 residues. V trimming: 3 bases; J trimming: 5 bases; junction bases outside the gene matches: 7. Germline V gene data show CDR1 as SNHLY and CDR2 as FYNNEI. The CDR3 coding sequence is TGTGCCAGCAGTGATCTACAGGGGGCGGTAACTGAAGCTTTCTTT. Amino acids: CASSDLQGAVTEAFF.